This TCR beta chain was identified during a study of T cells in Graves' hyperthyroidism and ophthalmopathy. Across the study: Upon initial diagnosis and before any treatment, peripheral blood was collected. Study-level results: Most thyroid clonotypes that were expanded above 0.001 also turned up in blood. A model built on 13 V-J features separated ophthalmopathy from stable hyperthyroidism.

TCR beta CDR3 regions were amplified from RNA transcripts. With the HTBI primer set, the TCR CDR3 went through a first round of RT-PCR. TCRdb redid the calling of the multiplex PCR reads with MiXCR, one entry per CDR3 protein. The table records around 300,000 distinct CDR3 sequences, about 20% of them present only once. This clonotype was observed at least ten times. What it binds is unknown. The V gene end was trimmed by 3 bases and the J gene end by 2 bases; junction bases not matched to a gene: 7. The CDR3 covers 16 residues. From germline, CDR1 is MDHEN and CDR2 SYDVKM. Researchers barred patients who had uncontrolled infection, other autoimmune disease, pregnancy or lactation.

The clonotype originates from a man aged 25-45 years with Graves' ophthalmopathy. Sequencing used blood. This chain connects TRBV28 to TRBJ2-3, with 8 bases fitting TRBD1. The CDR3 nucleotides are TGTGCCAGCAGTTTTGGACAGGGAGTTTCCACAGATACGCAGTATTTT. It yields the protein CASSFGQGVSTDTQYF.